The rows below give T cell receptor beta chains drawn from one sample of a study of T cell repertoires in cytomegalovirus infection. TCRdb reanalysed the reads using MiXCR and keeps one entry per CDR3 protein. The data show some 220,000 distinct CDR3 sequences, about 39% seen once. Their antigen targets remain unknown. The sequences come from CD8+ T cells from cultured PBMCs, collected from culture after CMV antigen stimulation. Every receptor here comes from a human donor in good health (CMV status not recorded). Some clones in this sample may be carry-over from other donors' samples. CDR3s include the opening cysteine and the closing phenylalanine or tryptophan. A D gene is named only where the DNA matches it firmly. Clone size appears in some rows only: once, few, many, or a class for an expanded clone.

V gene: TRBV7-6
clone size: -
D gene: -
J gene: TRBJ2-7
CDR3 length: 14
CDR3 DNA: TGTGCCAGCTCCCGGGCACCGGGCCTTCGCGAGCAGTACTTC
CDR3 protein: CASSRAPGLREQYF

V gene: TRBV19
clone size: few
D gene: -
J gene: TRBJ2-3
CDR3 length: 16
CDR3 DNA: TGTGCCAGTAGTGCCCGGACTACAAGGGCACAAGATACGCAGTATTTT
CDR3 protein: CASSARTTRAQDTQYF

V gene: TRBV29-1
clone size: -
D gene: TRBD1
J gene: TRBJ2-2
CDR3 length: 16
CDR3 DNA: TGCAGCGTTGAGACCTTGACAGGGGAGAACACCGGGGAGCTGTTTTTT
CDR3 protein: CSVETLTGENTGELFF

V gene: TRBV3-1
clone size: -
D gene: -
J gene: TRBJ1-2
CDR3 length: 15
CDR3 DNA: TGTGCCAGCAGCCAAGAGTGGGCAGGGAACTATGGCTACACCTTC
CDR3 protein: CASSQEWAGNYGYTF

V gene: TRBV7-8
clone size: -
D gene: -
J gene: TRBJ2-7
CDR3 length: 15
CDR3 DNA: TGTGCCAGCAGCTTAGGGTCCAGTGGAGCCTACGAGCAGTACTTC
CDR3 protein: CASSLGSSGAYEQYF

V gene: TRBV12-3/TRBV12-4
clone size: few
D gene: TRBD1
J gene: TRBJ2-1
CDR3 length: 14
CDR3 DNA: TGTGCCAGCAGAAACGGGACAGGGGGGAATGAGCAGTTCTTC
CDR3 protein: CASRNGTGGNEQFF

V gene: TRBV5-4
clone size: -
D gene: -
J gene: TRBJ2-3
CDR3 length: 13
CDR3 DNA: TGTGCCAGCAGCTCAGGGGAGACAGATACGCAGTATTTT
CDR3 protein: CASSSGETDTQYF

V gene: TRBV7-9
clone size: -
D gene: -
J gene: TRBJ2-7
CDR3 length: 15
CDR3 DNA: TGTGCCAGCAGCCGAGGGGAGGCGGACCCCTGGGAGCAGTACTTC
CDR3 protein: CASSRGEADPWEQYF

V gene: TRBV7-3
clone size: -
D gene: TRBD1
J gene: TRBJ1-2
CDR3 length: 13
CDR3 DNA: TGTGCCAGCAGCTCGGGACAGCCCTATGGCTACACCTTC
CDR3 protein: CASSSGQPYGYTF

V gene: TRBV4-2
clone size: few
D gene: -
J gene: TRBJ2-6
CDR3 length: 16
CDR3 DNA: TGTGCCAGCAGCCAAGAAAGCTCCTCTGGGGCCAACGTCCTGACTTTC
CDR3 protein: CASSQESSSGANVLTF

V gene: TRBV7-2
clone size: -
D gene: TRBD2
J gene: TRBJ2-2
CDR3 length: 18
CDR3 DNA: TGTGCCAGCAGCTCTAAAAAGCGGCGGGGGGGCGACACCGGGGAGCTGTTTTTT
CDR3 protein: CASSSKKRRGGDTGELFF

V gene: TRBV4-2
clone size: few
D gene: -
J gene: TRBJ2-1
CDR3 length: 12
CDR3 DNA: TGTGCCAGCAGCCCCCAGGGAGCTGAGCAGTTCTTC
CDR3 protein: CASSPQGAEQFF

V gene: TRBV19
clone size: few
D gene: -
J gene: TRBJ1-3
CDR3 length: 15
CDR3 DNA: TGTGCCAGTAGTGTCCAAGTCAGCTCTGGAAACACCATATATTTT
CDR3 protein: CASSVQVSSGNTIYF

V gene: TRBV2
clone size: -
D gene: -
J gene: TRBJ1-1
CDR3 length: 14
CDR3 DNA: TGTGCCAGCGGACGCACCGGGCTCGTCACTGAAGCTTTCTTT
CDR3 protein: CASGRTGLVTEAFF

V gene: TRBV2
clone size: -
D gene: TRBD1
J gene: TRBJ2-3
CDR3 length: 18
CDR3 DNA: TGTGCCAGCAGTGATATCCTCGGCGACAGGGGAAGGTGGGATACGCAGTATTTT
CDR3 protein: CASSDILGDRGRWDTQYF

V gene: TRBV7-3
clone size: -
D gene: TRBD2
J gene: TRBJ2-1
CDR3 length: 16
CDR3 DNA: TGTGCCAGCAGCTTAACGGGCGGGAGTAGTTACAATGAGCAGTTCTTC
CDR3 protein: CASSLTGGSSYNEQFF

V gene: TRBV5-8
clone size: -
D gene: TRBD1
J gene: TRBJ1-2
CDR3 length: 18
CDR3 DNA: TGTGCCAGCAGCCCTCGTTTGACAGGGACAGATTCTCCCTATGGCTACACCTTC
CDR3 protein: CASSPRLTGTDSPYGYTF

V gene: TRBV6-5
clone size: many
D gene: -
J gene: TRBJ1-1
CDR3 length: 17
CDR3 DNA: TGTGCCAGCAAGGTTGGAGGGATTGTAAGGGTATTCACTGAAGCTTTCTTT
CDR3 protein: CASKVGGIVRVFTEAFF

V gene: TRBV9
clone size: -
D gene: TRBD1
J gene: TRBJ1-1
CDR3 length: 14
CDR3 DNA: TGTGCCAGCAGCGGAGGGACAGGCGCCCGGGAAGCTTTCTTT
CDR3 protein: CASSGGTGAREAFF

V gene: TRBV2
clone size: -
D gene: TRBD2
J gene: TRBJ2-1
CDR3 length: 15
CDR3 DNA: TGTGCCAGCAGGCCCACTAGCGGGGGAAACAATGAGCAGTTCTTC
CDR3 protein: CASRPTSGGNNEQFF

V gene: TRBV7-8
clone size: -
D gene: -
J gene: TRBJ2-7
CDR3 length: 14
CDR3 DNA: TGTGTTAGCAGCTGGGACACCCCTGGCGACGAGAAGTACTTC
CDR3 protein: CVSSWDTPGDEKYF

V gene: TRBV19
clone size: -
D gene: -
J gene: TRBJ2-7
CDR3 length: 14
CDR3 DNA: TGTGCCAGTAGTATAGCCGGGACAACCTACGAGCAGTACTTC
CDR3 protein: CASSIAGTTYEQYF

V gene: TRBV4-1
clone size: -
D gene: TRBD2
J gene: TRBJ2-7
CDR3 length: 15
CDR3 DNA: TGTGCCAGCCGCACTGTAGCGGGAGGAAGTTACGAGCAGTACTTC
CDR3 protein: CASRTVAGGSYEQYF

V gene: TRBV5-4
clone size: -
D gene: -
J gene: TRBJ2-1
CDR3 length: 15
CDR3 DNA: TGTGCCAGCAGCTTGGCGTCCAGGGGCATCAATGAGCAGTTCTTC
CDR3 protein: CASSLASRGINEQFF

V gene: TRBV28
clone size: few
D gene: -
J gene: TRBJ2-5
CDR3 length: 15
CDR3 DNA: TGTGCCAGCAGTTTCGGCAGGGGATCGTTTGAGACCCAGTACTTC
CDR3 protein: CASSFGRGSFETQYF

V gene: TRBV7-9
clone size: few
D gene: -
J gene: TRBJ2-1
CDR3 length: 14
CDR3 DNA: TGTGCCAGCAGCTTAGGGGGATCTCGGGATGAGCAGTTCTTC
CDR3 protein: CASSLGGSRDEQFF

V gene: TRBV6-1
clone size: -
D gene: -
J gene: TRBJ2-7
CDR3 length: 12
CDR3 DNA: TGTGCCAGCAGTGGAATGCCCTACGAGCAGTACTTC
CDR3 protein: CASSGMPYEQYF

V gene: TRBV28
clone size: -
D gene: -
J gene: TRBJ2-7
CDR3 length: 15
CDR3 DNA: TGTGCCAGCAGCAAATATCGGGAATCGAGGTACGAGCAGTACTTC
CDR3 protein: CASSKYRESRYEQYF

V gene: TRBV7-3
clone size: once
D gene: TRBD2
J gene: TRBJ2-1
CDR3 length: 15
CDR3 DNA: TGTGCCAGCAGCTTAGAAGCGGGAGAGTTCAATGAGCAGTTCTTC
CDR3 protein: CASSLEAGEFNEQFF

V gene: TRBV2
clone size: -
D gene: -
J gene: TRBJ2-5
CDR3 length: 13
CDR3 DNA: TGTGCCAGCACAGGGGTTAGGACGGAGACCCAGTACTTC
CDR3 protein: CASTGVRTETQYF

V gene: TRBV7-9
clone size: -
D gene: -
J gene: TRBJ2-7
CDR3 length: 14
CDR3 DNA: TGTGCCAGCAGCCGGGCCTCGCGGGCTTACGAGCAGTACTTC
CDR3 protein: CASSRASRAYEQYF

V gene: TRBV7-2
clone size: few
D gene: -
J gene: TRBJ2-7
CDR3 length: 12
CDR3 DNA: TGTGCCAGCAGTTACCGCTCGTGGGAGCAGTACTTC
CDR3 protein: CASSYRSWEQYF

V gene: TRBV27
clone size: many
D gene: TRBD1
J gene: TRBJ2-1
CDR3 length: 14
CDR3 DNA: TGTGCCAGCAGTCCAGGGACAGGGTGGAATGAGCAGTTCTTC
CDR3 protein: CASSPGTGWNEQFF

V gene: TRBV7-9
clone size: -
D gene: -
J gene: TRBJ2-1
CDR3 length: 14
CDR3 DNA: TGTGCCAGCAGCTTAGCGGGAATGGGCAATGAGCAGTTCTTC
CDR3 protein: CASSLAGMGNEQFF

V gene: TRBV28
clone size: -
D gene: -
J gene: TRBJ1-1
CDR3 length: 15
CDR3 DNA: TGTGCCAGCAGTCCCCGGACGGAAACGGCCACTGAAGCTTTCTTT
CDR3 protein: CASSPRTETATEAFF

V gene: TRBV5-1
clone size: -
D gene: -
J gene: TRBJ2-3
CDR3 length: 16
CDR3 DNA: TGCGCCAGCAGTCAGGAGTACGGTCAGCTCACAGATACGCAGTATTTT
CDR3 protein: CASSQEYGQLTDTQYF

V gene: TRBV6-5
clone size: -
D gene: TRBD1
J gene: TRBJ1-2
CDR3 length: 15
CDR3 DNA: TGTGCCAGCAGCCAACAGGACAGGGCCCTGCGGGGCTACACCTTC
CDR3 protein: CASSQQDRALRGYTF

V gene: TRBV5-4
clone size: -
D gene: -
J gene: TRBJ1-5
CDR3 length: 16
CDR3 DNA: TGTGCCAGCAGCTTGTCACCAGGGGTGGGCAATCAGCCCCAGCATTTT
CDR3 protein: CASSLSPGVGNQPQHF

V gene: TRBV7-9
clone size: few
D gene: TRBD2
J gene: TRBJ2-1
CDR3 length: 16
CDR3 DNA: TGTGCCAGCAGGTCCGGTAGCGGGGGTTTGGGCAATGAGCAGTTCTTC
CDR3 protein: CASRSGSGGLGNEQFF

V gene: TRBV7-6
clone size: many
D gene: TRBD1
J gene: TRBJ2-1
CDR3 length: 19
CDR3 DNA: TGTGCCAGCAGCTTACCCGAAACACCGGGACAGGGGGCGTTCAATGAGCAGTTCTTC
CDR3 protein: CASSLPETPGQGAFNEQFF

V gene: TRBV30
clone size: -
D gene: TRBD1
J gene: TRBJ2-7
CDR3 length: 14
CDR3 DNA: TGTGCCTGGAGTCCGGGACAGGGGGCTTACGAGCAGTACTTC
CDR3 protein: CAWSPGQGAYEQYF

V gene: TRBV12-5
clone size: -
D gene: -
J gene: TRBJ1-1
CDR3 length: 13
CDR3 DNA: TGTGCTAGTGGACCCCTGTCGGGGTTAGAAGCTTTCTTT
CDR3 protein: CASGPLSGLEAFF

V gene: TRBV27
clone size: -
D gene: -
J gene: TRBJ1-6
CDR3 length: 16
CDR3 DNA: TGTGCCAGCAGCCCGGGCCCCAGCTCCTATAATTCACCCCTCCACTTT
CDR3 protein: CASSPGPSSYNSPLHF

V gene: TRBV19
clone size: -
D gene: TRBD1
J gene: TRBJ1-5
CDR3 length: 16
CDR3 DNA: TGTGCCAGTAGTGCGGACAGGGGGTATAGCAATCAGCCCCAGCATTTT
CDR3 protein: CASSADRGYSNQPQHF

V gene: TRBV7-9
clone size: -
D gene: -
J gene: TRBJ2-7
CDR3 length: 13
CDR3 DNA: TGTGCCAGCAGCAGCAGTCGGTCCTACGAGCAGTACTTC
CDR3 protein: CASSSSRSYEQYF

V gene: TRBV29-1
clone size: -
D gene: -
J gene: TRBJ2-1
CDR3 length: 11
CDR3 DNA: TGCAGCACCACAGGGTACAATGAGCAGTTCTTC
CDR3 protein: CSTTGYNEQFF

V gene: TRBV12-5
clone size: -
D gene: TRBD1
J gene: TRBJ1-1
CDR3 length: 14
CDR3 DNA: TGTGCTAGTGCCTCGACAGGGCGGGTAACTGAAGCTTTCTTT
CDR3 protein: CASASTGRVTEAFF

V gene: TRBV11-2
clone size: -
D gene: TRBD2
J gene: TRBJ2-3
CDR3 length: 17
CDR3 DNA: TGTGCCAGCAGCCCTTGGACTAGCGGGAGCTCGGAAGATACGCAGTATTTT
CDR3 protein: CASSPWTSGSSEDTQYF